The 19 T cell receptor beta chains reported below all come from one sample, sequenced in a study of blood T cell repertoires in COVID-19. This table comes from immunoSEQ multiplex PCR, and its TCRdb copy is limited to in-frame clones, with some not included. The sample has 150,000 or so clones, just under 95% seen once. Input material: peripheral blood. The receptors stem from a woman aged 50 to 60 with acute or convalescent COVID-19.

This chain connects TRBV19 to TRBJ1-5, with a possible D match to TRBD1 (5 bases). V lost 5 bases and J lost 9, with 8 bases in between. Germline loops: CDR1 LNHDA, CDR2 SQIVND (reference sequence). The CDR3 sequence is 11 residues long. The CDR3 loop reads CASSATGPQHF. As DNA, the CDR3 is TGTGCCAGTAGTGCCACAGGGCCCCAGCATTTT.

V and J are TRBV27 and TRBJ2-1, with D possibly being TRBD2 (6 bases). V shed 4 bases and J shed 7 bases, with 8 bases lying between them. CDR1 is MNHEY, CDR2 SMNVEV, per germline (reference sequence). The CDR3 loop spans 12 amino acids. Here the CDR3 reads CASSSGTNEQFF. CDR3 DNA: TGTGCCAGCAGTTCCGGGACTAATGAGCAGTTCTTC.

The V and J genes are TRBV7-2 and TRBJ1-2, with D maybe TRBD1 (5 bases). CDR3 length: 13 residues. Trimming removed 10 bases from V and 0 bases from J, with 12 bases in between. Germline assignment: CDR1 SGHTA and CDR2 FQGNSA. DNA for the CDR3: TGTGCCACAGCCTCGGGGGCTAACTATGGCTACACCTTC. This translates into CATASGANYGYTF. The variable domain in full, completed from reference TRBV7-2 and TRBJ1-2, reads GAGVSQSPSNKVTEKGKDVELRCDPISGHTALYWYRQSLGQGLEFLIYFQGNSAPDKSGLPSDRFSAERTGGSVSTLTIQRTQQEDSAVYLCATASGANYGYTFGSGTRLTVV.

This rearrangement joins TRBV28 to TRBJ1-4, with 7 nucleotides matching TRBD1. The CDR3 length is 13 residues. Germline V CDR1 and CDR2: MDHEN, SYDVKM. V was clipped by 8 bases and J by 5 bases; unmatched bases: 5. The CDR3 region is CASRGQINEKLFF. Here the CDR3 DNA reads TGTGCCAGCCGGGGACAGATAAATGAAAAACTGTTTTTT.

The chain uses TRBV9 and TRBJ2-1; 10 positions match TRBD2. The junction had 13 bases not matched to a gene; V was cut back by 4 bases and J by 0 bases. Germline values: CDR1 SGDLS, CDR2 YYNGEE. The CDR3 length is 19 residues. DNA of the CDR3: TGTGCCAGCAGCCCAGGTGCGGCTAGCGGGGGCCCCTCCTACAATGAGCAGTTCTTC. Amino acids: CASSPGAASGGPSYNEQFF.

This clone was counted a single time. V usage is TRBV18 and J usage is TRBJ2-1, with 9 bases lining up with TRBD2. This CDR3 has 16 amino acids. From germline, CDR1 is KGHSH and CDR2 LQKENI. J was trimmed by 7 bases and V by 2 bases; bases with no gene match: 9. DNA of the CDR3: TGTGCCAGCTCACCAACGGGCGGGGGGGCGTCAAATGAGCAGTTCTTC. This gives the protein CASSPTGGGASNEQFF.

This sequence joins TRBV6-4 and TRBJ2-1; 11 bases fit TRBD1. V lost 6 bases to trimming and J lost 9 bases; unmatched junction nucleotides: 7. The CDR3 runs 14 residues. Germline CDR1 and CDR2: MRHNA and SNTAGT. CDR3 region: CASSSGTGGFEQFF. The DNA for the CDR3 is TGTGCCAGCAGCTCCGGGACAGGGGGGTTTGAGCAGTTCTTC.

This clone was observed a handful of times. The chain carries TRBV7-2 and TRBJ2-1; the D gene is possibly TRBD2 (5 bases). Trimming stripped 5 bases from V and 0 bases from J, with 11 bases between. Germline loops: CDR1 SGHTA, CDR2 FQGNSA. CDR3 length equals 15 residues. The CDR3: CASSEQGSSYNEQFF. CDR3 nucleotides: TGTGCCAGCAGCGAACAAGGGAGCTCCTACAATGAGCAGTTCTTC.

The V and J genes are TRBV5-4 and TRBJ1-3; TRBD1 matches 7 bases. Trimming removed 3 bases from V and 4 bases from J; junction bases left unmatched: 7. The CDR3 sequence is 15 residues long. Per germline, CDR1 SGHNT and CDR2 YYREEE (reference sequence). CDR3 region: CASSSGGLGGNTIYF. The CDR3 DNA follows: TGTGCCAGCAGCTCAGGGGGATTGGGCGGAAACACCATATATTTT.

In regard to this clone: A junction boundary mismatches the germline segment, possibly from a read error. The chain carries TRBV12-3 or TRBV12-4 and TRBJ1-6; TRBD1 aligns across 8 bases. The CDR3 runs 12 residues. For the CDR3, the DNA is TGTGCCAGCAGTGCCGGGACAGGCAGTCACGCCTTT. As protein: CASSAGTGSHAF.

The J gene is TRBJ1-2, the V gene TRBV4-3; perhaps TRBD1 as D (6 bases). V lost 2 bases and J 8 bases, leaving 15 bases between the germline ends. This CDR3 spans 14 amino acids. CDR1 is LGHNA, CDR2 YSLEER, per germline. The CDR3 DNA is TGCGCCAGCAGCCAACCTGACAGGAAAGGCGGCTACACCTTC. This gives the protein CASSQPDRKGGYTF.

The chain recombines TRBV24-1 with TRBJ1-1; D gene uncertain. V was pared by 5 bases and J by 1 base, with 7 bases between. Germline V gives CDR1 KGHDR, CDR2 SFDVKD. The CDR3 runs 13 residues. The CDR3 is CATSAEGNTEAFF. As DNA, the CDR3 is TGTGCCACCAGTGCCGAGGGGAACACTGAAGCTTTCTTT.

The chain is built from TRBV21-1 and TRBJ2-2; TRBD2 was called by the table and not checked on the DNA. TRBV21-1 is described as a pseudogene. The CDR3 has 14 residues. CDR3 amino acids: CASSTRGAVGELFF. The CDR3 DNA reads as TGTGCCAGCAGCACCCGGGGGGCGGTCGGGGAGCTGTTTTTT.

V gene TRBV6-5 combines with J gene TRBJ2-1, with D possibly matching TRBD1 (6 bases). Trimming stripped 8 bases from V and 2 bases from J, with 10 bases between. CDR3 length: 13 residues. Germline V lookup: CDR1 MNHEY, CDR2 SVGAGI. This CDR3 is CASRGQPYNEQFF. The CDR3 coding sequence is TGTGCCAGCCGAGGACAGCCCTACAATGAGCAGTTCTTC.

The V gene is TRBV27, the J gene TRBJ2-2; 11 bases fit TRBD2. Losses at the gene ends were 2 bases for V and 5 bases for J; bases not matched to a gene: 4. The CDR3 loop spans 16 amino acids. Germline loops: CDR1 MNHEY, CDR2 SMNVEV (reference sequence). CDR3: CASSLVAGGPTGELFF. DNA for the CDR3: TGTGCCAGCAGTTTAGTAGCGGGAGGGCCAACCGGGGAGCTGTTTTTT.

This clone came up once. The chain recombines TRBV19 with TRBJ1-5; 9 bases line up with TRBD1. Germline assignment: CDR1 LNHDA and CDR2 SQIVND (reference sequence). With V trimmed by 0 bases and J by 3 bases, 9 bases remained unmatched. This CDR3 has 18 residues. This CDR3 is CASSIDSGDRAFNQPQHF. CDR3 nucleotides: TGTGCCAGTAGTATAGATAGCGGGGACAGGGCTTTCAATCAGCCCCAGCATTTT.

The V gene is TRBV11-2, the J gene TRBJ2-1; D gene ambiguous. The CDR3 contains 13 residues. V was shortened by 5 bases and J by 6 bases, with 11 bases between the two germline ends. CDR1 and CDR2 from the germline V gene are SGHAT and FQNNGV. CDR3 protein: CASSPNTGNEQFF. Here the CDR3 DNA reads TGTGCCAGCAGCCCCAATACGGGCAATGAGCAGTTCTTC.

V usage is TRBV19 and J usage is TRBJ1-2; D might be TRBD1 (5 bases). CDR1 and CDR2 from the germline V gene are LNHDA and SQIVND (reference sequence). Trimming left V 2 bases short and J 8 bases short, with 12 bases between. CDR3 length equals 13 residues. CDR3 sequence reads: CASSIKGVDGYTF. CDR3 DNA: TGTGCCAGTAGTATAAAAGGGGTGGACGGCTACACCTTC.

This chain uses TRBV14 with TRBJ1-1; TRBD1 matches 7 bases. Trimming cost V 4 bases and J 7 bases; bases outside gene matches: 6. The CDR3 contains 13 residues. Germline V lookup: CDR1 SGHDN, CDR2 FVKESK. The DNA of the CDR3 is TGTGCCAGCAGCCGTGGGACAGTAGGTGAAGCTTTCTTT. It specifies CASSRGTVGEAFF.